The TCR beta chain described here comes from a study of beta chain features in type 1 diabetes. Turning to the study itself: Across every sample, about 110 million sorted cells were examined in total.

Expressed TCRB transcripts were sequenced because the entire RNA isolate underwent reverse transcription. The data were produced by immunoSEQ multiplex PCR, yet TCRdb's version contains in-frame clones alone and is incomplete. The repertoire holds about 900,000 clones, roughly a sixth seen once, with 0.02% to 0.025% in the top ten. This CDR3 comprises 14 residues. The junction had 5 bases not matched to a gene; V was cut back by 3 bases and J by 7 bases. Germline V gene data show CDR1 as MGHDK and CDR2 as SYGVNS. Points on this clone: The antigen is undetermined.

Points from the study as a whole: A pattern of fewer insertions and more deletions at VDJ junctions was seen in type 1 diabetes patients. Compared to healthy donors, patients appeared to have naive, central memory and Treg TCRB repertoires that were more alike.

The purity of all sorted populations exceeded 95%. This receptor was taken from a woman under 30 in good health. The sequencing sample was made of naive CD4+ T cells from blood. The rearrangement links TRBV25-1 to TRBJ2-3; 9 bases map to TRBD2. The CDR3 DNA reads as TGTGCCAGCAGTGAGGCGGCTAGCGGGAATACGCAGTATTTT. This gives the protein CASSEAASGNTQYF.